Below are 3 T cell receptor beta chains sequenced from a single sample in a study of T cells after yellow fever vaccination. Using its own MiXCR run on the 5' RACE reads, TCRdb lists one record per CDR3 protein. The table lists under 300,000 distinct CDR3 sequences, about 7% of them singletons, with 0.85% in the top ten. The sample consisted of CD4+ T cells sorted from PBMCs, taken 15 days after the yellow fever booster vaccination. These receptors were obtained from a man aged 30 to 39 who received the YFV17D yellow fever vaccine.

V and J are TRBV3-1 and TRBJ2-5; tentative D call: TRBD2 (6 bases). V was pared by 1 base and J by 1 base, with 16 bases between. CDR3 length: 17 residues. The V gene's germline CDR1 is LGHDT and CDR2 YNNKEL (reference sequence). CDR3: CASSQGRGGALQETQYF. CDR3 nucleotide sequence: TGTGCCAGCAGCCAAGGTAGGGGCGGGGCCCTCCAAGAGACCCAGTACTTC.

This clonotype was recorded a few times. The V call is TRBV20-1, the J call TRBJ2-1, with 10 bases identical to TRBD2. The CDR3 has 15 residues. Germline V gene data show CDR1 as DFQATT and CDR2 as SNEGSKA (reference sequence). V dropped 0 bases and J dropped 9; count of bases not matched to a gene: 8. This CDR3 is CSAREGSGRAFEQFF. The CDR3 DNA is TGCAGTGCTAGAGAGGGCAGCGGGAGGGCTTTTGAGCAGTTCTTC.

V is TRBV18 and J is TRBJ1-1, with D possibly TRBD1 on 6 matching bases. Trimming shortened V by 3 bases and J by 0 bases, and 14 bases separated the two germline ends. The V gene's germline CDR1 is KGHSH and CDR2 LQKENI. The CDR3 has 16 residues. CDR3 protein: CASSPDRPALNTEAFF. CDR3 nucleotide sequence: TGTGCCAGCTCACCCGACAGGCCCGCCTTGAACACTGAAGCTTTCTTT.